This TCR beta chain originates from a study of post-analysis software for immune sequencing data (dated by TCRdb to about 2015). Background for the entire study: The recorded disease courses included relapsing-remitting, secondary progressive and progressive-relapsing multiple sclerosis, and some patients had no subtype annotation. The patient repertoires were compared against around eleven previously published healthy control repertoires obtained from donors aged 6 to 25 years. A subset of samples was prepared in parallel using single-end sample barcoding, then pooled and co-amplified after Illumina adapter ligation.

TCR beta repertoires were profiled from peripheral blood of over 10 young patients with multiple sclerosis to demonstrate the VDJtools post-analysis software. The patients with multiple sclerosis were children and adolescents between about 6 and 17 years of age. Beyond this particular receptor, the publication reports: When samples were clustered directly using the F measure, samples prepared in the same batch co-clustered strongly, which prompted a batch-effect correction. The multiple sclerosis patient group was slightly younger than the control group. Roughly 5 TRBV segments, including TRBV5-6, TRBV5-1 and TRBV20-1, were significantly more frequent in patients than controls. Compared with controls, multiple sclerosis patients had significantly lower normalized Chao1 diversity, a finding suggesting substantial peripheral T-cell clonal expansion.

Of note for this clonotype: Its antigen target is currently unknown. The record has no base qualities; no much larger clone is one base away.

The library came from PCR. The sequencer was an Illumina HiSeq 2500. Unique molecular identifiers were incorporated into TCR beta cDNA libraries to reduce PCR and sequencing biases. Every 1 to 10 million input T cells yielded 500,000 or so cDNA molecules, meaning each molecule approximated one T cell. The patient libraries were prepared and sequenced using the same protocol as the earlier healthy control dataset. Within a given batch, samples were prepared together, multiplexed and sequenced on the same HiSeq lane. Per the authors' processing: MIGEC handled the raw barcoded reads, throwing out single-read molecular identifier groups before consensus assembly and CDR3 extraction. Clonotype tables were post-analysed with VDJtools, and diversity was normalized by down-sampling all datasets to the smallest sample size. To correct batch-related cross-sample contamination, repertoire overlap clustering matched CDR3 amino acid sequences but not nucleotide sequences. The raw public data were reprocessed by TCRdb itself: fastp quality trimming at Q25, MiXCR clonotype calling, in-frame beta chains only. Rows with a matching CDR3 protein are joined into one entry that keeps the most common DNA and genes. None of the V and J calls come from the authors' own analysis; TCRdb made them. This sample has about 460,000 distinct CDR3 sequences in its table, and roughly 45% of those were observed once. In total, the top ten clones hold 9% to 14% of the sample.

As encoded in the germline V gene, CDR1 is SGHRS while CDR2 is YFSETQ. Its CDR3 holds 11 amino acids, cysteine through phenylalanine. Only CDR3 DNA is held: 33 bases, read in frame from base 1. This receptor was identified in a girl aged 10-17 years with multiple sclerosis. The receptor chain draws on TRBV5-1 and TRBJ2-4, with the D gene uncertain. The J call is in doubt because the DNA end fits TRBJ2-7 better. Sequenced input: blood. This receptor has the CDR3 CASTASDEQYF. The nucleotide sequence is given as TGCGCCAGCACCGCGTCCGACGAGCAGTACTTC.